This passage covers 11 T cell receptor beta chains from one sample sequenced in a study of shared clonotypes between healthy human individuals. Using immunoSEQ multiplex PCR, the repertoire was profiled, and TCRdb retains in-frame clones only, with some absent. The table has roughly 2.2 million clones, about 90% seen once. Sequencing was carried out using naive CD4+ T cells from PBMCs. Subset meaning: CD45RA+ positively selected. These receptors were taken from a man younger than 30 in good health. Some clones in this sample may be carry-over from other donors' samples.

This chain joins TRBV18 and TRBJ2-7; 7 nucleotides match TRBD1. This CDR3 comprises 16 residues. Germline CDR1 reads KGHSH; CDR2 reads LQKENI. J gave up 0 bases and V 4 bases, and 9 bases lay outside the gene matches. The CDR3 sequence is CASSRQAGTDSYEQYF. The CDR3 nucleotides are TGTGCCAGCTCACGACAAGCCGGGACAGACTCCTACGAGCAGTACTTC.

This clone was picked up one time. This rearrangement joins TRBV5-1 to TRBJ1-1; 9 nucleotides match TRBD1. Germline V gene lookup returns CDR1 SGHRS and CDR2 YFSETQ. There are 15 residues in the CDR3. Losses at the gene ends were 6 bases for V and 0 bases for J; bases not matched to a gene: 6. DNA of the CDR3: TGCGCCAGCACCGACTACAGGGGGCTGAACACTGAAGCTTTCTTT. As protein: CASTDYRGLNTEAFF. Filled out from reference TRBV5-1 and TRBJ1-1, the complete variable domain reads KAGVTQTPRYLIKTRGQQVTLSCSPISGHRSVSWYQQTPGQGLQFLFEYFSETQRNKGNFPGRFSGRQFSNSRSEMNVSTLELGDSALYLCASTDYRGLNTEAFFGQGTRLTVV.

The chain links TRBV6-1 to TRBJ1-5, with D tentatively TRBD1 (6 bases). In germline, CDR1 is MNHNS, CDR2 SASEGT. The CDR3 is made up of 19 amino acids. V dropped 3 bases and J dropped 2 bases, with 23 bases sitting between them. CDR3 region: CASSDVRGRGGHRNQPQHF. The CDR3 nucleotides read TGTGCCAGCAGTGATGTCAGGGGAAGGGGGGGGCACCGCAATCAGCCCCAGCATTTT.

This clone has just a few counts. The chain is built from TRBV11-2 and TRBJ2-1; D tentatively reads TRBD1 or TRBD2 (6 bases each). V dropped 8 bases and J dropped 9 bases, with 17 bases sitting between them. CDR3 length: 13 residues. Germline lookup yields CDR1 SGHAT and CDR2 FQNNGV. The CDR3 DNA reads TGTGCCAGCGGCCCGGGGGCTGTGGGTGAGCAGTTCTTC. This sequence encodes CASGPGAVGEQFF.

The V gene is TRBV7-2, the J gene TRBJ2-3, with 14 bases fitting TRBD2. The J segment lost 8 bases and the V segment lost 5 bases, leaving 9 bases of the junction unmatched. CDR1 is SGHTA, CDR2 FQGNSA, per germline. The CDR3 is made up of 16 amino acids. The CDR3 is CASSLGLAGGQGTQYF. Written as DNA, the CDR3 is TGTGCCAGCAGCCTCGGACTAGCGGGAGGCCAGGGTACGCAGTATTTT.

The rearrangement joins TRBV4-3 to TRBJ1-1; a weak D match, TRBD1 (5 bases). This CDR3 region has 15 residues. Per germline, CDR1 LGHNA and CDR2 YSLEER. The V end was cut by 0 bases, the J end by 7 bases, with 15 bases between. CDR3 protein: CASSQDWGLGREAFF. CDR3 DNA sequence: TGCGCCAGCAGCCAAGATTGGGGGTTGGGACGTGAAGCTTTCTTT.

The chain carries TRBV2 and TRBJ2-7; 9 bases are shared with TRBD1. The CDR3 runs 14 residues. With V trimmed by 6 bases and J by 5 bases, 8 bases remained unmatched. Looked up from germline, CDR1 is SNHLY and CDR2 is FYNNEI. DNA of the CDR3: TGTGCCAGCAGCACCGGGACAGGGTGGAACGAGCAGTACTTC. Translation: CASSTGTGWNEQYF.

J is TRBJ1-1 and V is TRBV4-3; TRBD1 agrees at 7 bases. This CDR3 spans 14 amino acids. J lost 1 base, V lost 2 bases, and 1 base had no gene match. The germline V gene has CDR1 LGHNA and CDR2 YSLEER. CDR3: CASSQPGGNTEAFF. The CDR3 DNA reads TGCGCCAGCAGCCAACCAGGGGGGAACACTGAAGCTTTCTTT.

The gene calls are TRBV7-9 and TRBJ2-7; D is uncertain. CDR3 size: 13 residues. Germline V CDR1 and CDR2: SEHNR, FQNEAQ (reference sequence). The V gene lost 5 bases and the J gene lost 4 bases, with 12 bases spanning the gap. This chain's CDR3 is CASSPLQLYEQYF. The CDR3, as DNA: TGTGCCAGCAGCCCGCTTCAGTTGTACGAGCAGTACTTC.

This chain links TRBV2 with TRBJ1-2; D gene uncertain. CDR3 length equals 14 residues. Deletions cut 1 base from V and 8 bases from J, with 14 bases between. CDR1 and CDR2 from the germline V gene are SNHLY and FYNNEI. The CDR3 is CASSEGFRSDGYTF. The CDR3 DNA follows: TGTGCCAGCAGTGAAGGATTTAGGAGTGACGGCTACACCTTC.

This chain links TRBV4-3 with TRBJ2-3; tentatively, D is TRBD1 (6 bases). CDR1 is LGHNA and CDR2 is YSLEER in the germline V gene. V was pared by 1 base and J by 0 bases, with 11 bases between. The CDR3 totals 16 residues. CDR3 sequence (DNA): TGCGCCAGCAGCCAAGGCCCGACAGGCAGCACAGATACGCAGTATTTT. Encoded protein: CASSQGPTGSTDTQYF.